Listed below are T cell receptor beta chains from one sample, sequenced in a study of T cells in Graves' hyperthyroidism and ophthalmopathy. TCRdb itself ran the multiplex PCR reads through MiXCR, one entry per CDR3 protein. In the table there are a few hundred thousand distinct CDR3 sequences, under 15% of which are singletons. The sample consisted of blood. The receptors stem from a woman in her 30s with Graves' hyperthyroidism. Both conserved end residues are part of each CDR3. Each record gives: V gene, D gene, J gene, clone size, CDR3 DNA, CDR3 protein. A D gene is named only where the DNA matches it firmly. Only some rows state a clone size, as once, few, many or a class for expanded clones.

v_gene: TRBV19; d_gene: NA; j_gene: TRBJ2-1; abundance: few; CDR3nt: TGTGCCAGTAGTATATTATATCACAATGAGCAGTTCTTC; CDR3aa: CASSILYHNEQFF
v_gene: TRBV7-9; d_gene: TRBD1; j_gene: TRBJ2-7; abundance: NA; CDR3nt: TGTGCCAGCAGCTTAGTACGGACAGGCCTAAGCTCCTACGAGCAGTACTTC; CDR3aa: CASSLVRTGLSSYEQYF
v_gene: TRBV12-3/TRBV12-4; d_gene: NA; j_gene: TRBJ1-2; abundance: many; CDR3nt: TGTGCCAGCACTCCAACAAGTTCTGGTGGCTACACCTTC; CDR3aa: CASTPTSSGGYTF
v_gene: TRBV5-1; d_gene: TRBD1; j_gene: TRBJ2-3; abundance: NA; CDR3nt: TGCGCCAGCAGCTCCGCAGGGGGCCTTTCAGATACGCAGTATTTT; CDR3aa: CASSSAGGLSDTQYF
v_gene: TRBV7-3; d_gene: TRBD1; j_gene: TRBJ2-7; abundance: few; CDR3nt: TGTGCCAGCAGCGGGGGACAGGGCTTGGCCTACGAGCAGTACTTC; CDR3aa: CASSGGQGLAYEQYF
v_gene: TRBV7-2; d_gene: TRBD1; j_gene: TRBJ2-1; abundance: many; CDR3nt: TGTGCCAGCAGCCCTGGACAGGGGATGAACAATGAGCAGTTCTTC; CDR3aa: CASSPGQGMNNEQFF
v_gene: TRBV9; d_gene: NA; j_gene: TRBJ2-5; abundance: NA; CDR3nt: TGTGCCAGCAGCGTAGTGGGCGGCCAAGAGACCCAGTACTTC; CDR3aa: CASSVVGGQETQYF
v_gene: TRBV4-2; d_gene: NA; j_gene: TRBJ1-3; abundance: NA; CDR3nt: TGTGCCAGCAGCCAAGAGGTGGATATTGGAAACACCATATATTTT; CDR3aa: CASSQEVDIGNTIYF
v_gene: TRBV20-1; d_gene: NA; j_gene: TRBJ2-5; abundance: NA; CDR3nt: TGCAGTGCTAAACGGGGGAGTGAGACCCAGTACTTC; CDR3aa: CSAKRGSETQYF
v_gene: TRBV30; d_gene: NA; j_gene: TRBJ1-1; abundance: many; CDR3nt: TGTGCCTGGAGACCCCGTTACGACACTGAAGCTTTCTTT; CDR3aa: CAWRPRYDTEAFF
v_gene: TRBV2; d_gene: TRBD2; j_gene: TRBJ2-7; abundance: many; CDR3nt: TGTGCCAGCAGTGGAACTAGCGGGAGGTTAATCTACGAGCAGTACTTC; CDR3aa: CASSGTSGRLIYEQYF
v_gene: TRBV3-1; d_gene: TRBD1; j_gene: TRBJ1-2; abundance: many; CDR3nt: TGTGCCAGCAGCCAAGCGATGGGAACAGGGGCCTATGGCTACACCTTC; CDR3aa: CASSQAMGTGAYGYTF
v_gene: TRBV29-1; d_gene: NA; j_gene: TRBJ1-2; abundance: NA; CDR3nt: TGCAGCGTTGAGGGGAAAGCTAACTATGGCTACACCTTC; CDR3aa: CSVEGKANYGYTF